This T cell receptor (beta chain) was sequenced in a study of cytomegalovirus exposure and HLA in healthy donors (dated by TCRdb to 2015 to 2018). Concerning the study at large: According to a later analysis, the approximately 130 validation repertoires were produced on the same platform as the roughly 720 repertoires of the first cohort. The study aimed to test whether signatures of past pathogen exposure could be identified by cataloging public T cell receptors. In addition to the first cohort of 666 subjects, a separate validation cohort of some 120 different subjects was used. High-throughput TCR immunosequencing, statistical association of individual TCRs with disease status, and machine learning were combined to predict cytomegalovirus infection status. The research as a whole found: In a later analysis, TCRs clustered in the first cohort were found to also tend to co-occur in the roughly 120 validation repertoires, with approximately 94% of cluster scores above 0. The authors suggested that the approach could potentially be extended to other disease states and immunological phenotypes. The study gave a list of under 200 TCR beta chains associated with cytomegalovirus. Across donors, most TCR sequences were observed very rarely, whereas some public TCRs were present in many individuals. In both the original and validation cohorts, the classifier was reported to diagnose cytomegalovirus status with high specificity and sensitivity. A later analysis had no HLA typing for the validation cohort, so co-occurrence there was scored across all 120 or so repertoires. A few of the identified cytomegalovirus-associated TCR beta chains were confirmed in vitro to be specific for cytomegalovirus antigens.

The CDR3 measures 14 amino acids from cysteine to phenylalanine. Of all the DNA, just the CDR3 is kept, 42 bases in frame from base 1. The germline V gene provides CDR1 SGHTA and CDR2 FQGNSA. The trim is 6 bases for V and 2 bases for J, with a gap of 13 bases between the germline ends. In this sample, this clone turned up once. Its antigen has not been determined. No much larger clone is present one base from it, and per-base qualities are unavailable. The donors were included in the validation cohort of approximately 130 subjects, a group kept apart from the roughly 670-subject first cohort. The library was built by means of the immunoSEQ multiplex PCR assay. The paper's data handling went like this. To diagnose cytomegalovirus status from the catalog of TCR beta chain sequences, a statistical classification framework was built. Imported from immuneACCESS, the table was reduced by TCRdb to in-frame sequences with V and J called. These copies leave out some clones; in studies compared against another copy, an unresolved V gene accounts for under half, and the cause of the remainder is not known. The V and J calls and clone size are taken from that table; D and trimming were inferred from the DNA. The sample has about 130,000 clones on record, nearly 90% of them singletons. The ten largest account for approximately 1% of the sample.

Sequenced material: PBMCs. This clonotype was sampled from a woman aged 18-29 years in good health and CMV-seronegative. The chain couples TRBV7-2 to TRBJ2-5; no D gene can be assigned with confidence. In nucleotide form, the sequence is TGTGCCAGCAGTATTAGACTGGATCAAGAGACCCAGTACTTC. It codes for CASSIRLDQETQYF. The reference TRBV7-2 and TRBJ2-5 proteins fill in what lies around the CDR3, so the full variable domain reads GAGVSQSPSNKVTEKGKDVELRCDPISGHTALYWYRQSLGQGLEFLIYFQGNSAPDKSGLPSDRFSAERTGGSVSTLTIQRTQQEDSAVYLCASSIRLDQETQYFGPGTRLLVL.